The rows below give T cell receptor beta chains drawn from one sample of a study of graft-versus-host responses after intestinal transplantation. Repertoires were generated with immunoSEQ multiplex PCR, while TCRdb's copy carries only in-frame clones and drops some. The sample yields roughly 14,000 clones, around 33% seen once. The source was alloreactive CD8+ T cells from a mixed lymphocyte reaction culture, collected before intestinal transplant. The receptors come from a human patient who received an intestinal transplant. The CDR3 runs from the conserved cysteine through the conserved F or W. D genes are given only for firm matches. Some rows have no size entry. The others give once, few or many, or a class for an expanded clone.

D gene	CDR3 length	V gene	clone size	J gene	CDR3 DNA	CDR3 protein
TRBD2	14	TRBV7-9	few	TRBJ2-1	TGTGCCGGGACTTTAGCGGGGGGACCCAATGAGCAGTTCTTC	CAGTLAGGPNEQFF
TRBD2	14	TRBV5-8	few	TRBJ2-5	TGTGCCAGCAGCGCACTAGCGGGGTGGGAGACCCAGTACTTC	CASSALAGWETQYF
TRBD1	15	TRBV5-1	NA	TRBJ1-2	TGCGCCAGCAGCTTGGAGGACAGGGACGGCTATGGCTACACCTTC	CASSLEDRDGYGYTF
TRBD2	16	TRBV5-4	NA	TRBJ2-1	TGTGCCAGCAGCTTGATCGGGACTAGCGGGGACAATGAGCAGTTCTTC	CASSLIGTSGDNEQFF
NA	18	TRBV4-3	NA	TRBJ2-2	TGCGCCAGCAGCCAAGAGCCCCTTCAGGGTTTGAAGACCGGGGAGCTGTTTTTT	CASSQEPLQGLKTGELFF
NA	14	TRBV19	NA	TRBJ1-2	TGTGCCAGTAGTATACAGAACGCTAACTATGGCTACACCTTC	CASSIQNANYGYTF
NA	15	TRBV30	NA	TRBJ2-7	TGTGCCTGGAGTGTACTATCGGCCCGACGGGGGGAGCAGTACTTC	CAWSVLSARRGEQYF
NA	16	TRBV11-1	NA	TRBJ2-3	TGTGCCAGCAGCTTATCGGGCGGGGGCAGCACAGATACGCAGTATTTT	CASSLSGGGSTDTQYF
NA	14	TRBV4-3	NA	TRBJ2-7	TGCGCCAGCAGCCAAGATTTAGGGGCCTACGAGCAGTACTTC	CASSQDLGAYEQYF
NA	13	TRBV4-1	NA	TRBJ2-7	TGCGCCAGCAGCCTCTCAGAGGACTACGAGCAGTACTTC	CASSLSEDYEQYF
TRBD1	14	TRBV7-9	NA	TRBJ1-1	TGTGCCAGCAGCTTACGTAACAGGGGCACTGAAGCTTTCTTT	CASSLRNRGTEAFF
NA	13	TRBV4-3	NA	TRBJ1-1	TGCGCCAGCAGCCAGGTCATGGGCTCTGAAGCTTTCTTT	CASSQVMGSEAFF
NA	14	TRBV5-1	NA	TRBJ2-7	TGCGCCAGCAGCTTGTCTGGCGGGACCTACGAGCAGTACTTC	CASSLSGGTYEQYF
NA	16	TRBV19	NA	TRBJ1-1	TGTGCCAGTAGTATACGGGAGGTTCCAGGTTATACTGAAGCTTTCTTT	CASSIREVPGYTEAFF
NA	14	TRBV27	NA	TRBJ1-4	TGTGCCAGCAGTTTAGGGACATGGGGAGAAAAACTGTTTTTT	CASSLGTWGEKLFF
NA	14	TRBV7-9	NA	TRBJ2-7	TGTGCCAGCAGCGCGAGACAGAACACCCACGAGCAGTACTTC	CASSARQNTHEQYF
TRBD1	14	TRBV7-9	NA	TRBJ2-1	TGTGCCAGCAATCCCGGGACAGGGTACAATGAGCAGTTCTTC	CASNPGTGYNEQFF
NA	17	TRBV5-1	few	TRBJ1-4	TGCGCCAGCAGCTTGGAGGCAGGGATGTCAACTAATGAAAAACTGTTTTTT	CASSLEAGMSTNEKLFF
NA	14	TRBV11-2	NA	TRBJ2-7	TGTGCCAGCAGCTTAGGTGAGGAAACCTACGAGCAGTACTTC	CASSLGEETYEQYF
NA	14	TRBV19	NA	TRBJ2-7	TGTGCCAGTAGTATAGGATCCGGGAGCTACGAGCAGTACTTC	CASSIGSGSYEQYF
TRBD1	19	TRBV29-1	few	TRBJ1-1	TGCAGCGTTGAAGAAAGCGCCGGGACAGGGATTAGAGGTGACACTGAAGCTTTCTTT	CSVEESAGTGIRGDTEAFF
NA	12	TRBV10-3	few	TRBJ2-7	TGTGCCATCAGCCGACAGGCCTACGAGCAGTACTTC	CAISRQAYEQYF
NA	16	TRBV14	NA	TRBJ2-7	TGTGCCAGCAGCCAAGATGACGGACACCTTGGGTGGGAGCAGTACTTC	CASSQDDGHLGWEQYF
NA	14	TRBV21-1	few	TRBJ2-1	TGTGCCAGCAGCGCCCCCGGAGCGGGGAATGAGCAGTTCTTC	CASSAPGAGNEQFF
TRBD2	13	TRBV29-1	NA	TRBJ2-7	TGCAGCGTTGGGGGGGGAAGCTCCTACGAGCAGTACTTC	CSVGGGSSYEQYF
TRBD2	16	TRBV7-8	NA	TRBJ2-3	TGTGCCAGCAGCTTTCGGACTAGGGTCAAGACAGATACGCAGTATTTT	CASSFRTRVKTDTQYF
TRBD1	16	TRBV11-2	NA	TRBJ2-1	TGTGCCAGCAGCTTGTCAGGGGGCGCGACCTACAATGAGCAGTTCTTC	CASSLSGGATYNEQFF
TRBD2	22	TRBV14	few	TRBJ2-2	TGTGCCAGCAGCCACACCAATACCACCGGGACTAGCCTTCCGCCGAACACCGGGGAGCTGTTTTTT	CASSHTNTTGTSLPPNTGELFF
TRBD2	18	TRBV9	NA	TRBJ2-5	TGTGCCAGCAGCCCCTGGATAGCGGGGGCCGGACGGAAAGAGACCCAGTACTTC	CASSPWIAGAGRKETQYF
NA	16	TRBV27	medium-sized	TRBJ2-1	TGTGCCAGCAGTTCCCTTAGCGGAGGTTCCTACAATGAGCAGTTCTTC	CASSSLSGGSYNEQFF
NA	13	TRBV27	few	TRBJ1-1	TGTGCCAGCAGGTGGGGGGGTAACACTGAAGCTTTCTTT	CASRWGGNTEAFF
NA	12	TRBV7-9	NA	TRBJ2-7	TGTGCCAGCAGCTTATCCACCTACGAGCAGTACTTC	CASSLSTYEQYF
NA	12	TRBV29-1	few	TRBJ2-5	TGCAGCGTTGGCGGGCTACAAGAGACCCAGTACTTC	CSVGGLQETQYF
NA	15	TRBV4-1	NA	TRBJ2-7	TGCGCCAGCAGCCAAGTACTATCAGGGTCCTACGAGCAGTACTTC	CASSQVLSGSYEQYF
NA	11	TRBV7-9	NA	TRBJ2-1	TGTGCCAGCAGCTTATCTGATGAGCAGTTCTTC	CASSLSDEQFF
NA	13	TRBV5-6	NA	TRBJ1-5	TGTGCCAGCAGCTTGGCAGGGTCGGGGCCCCAGCATTTT	CASSLAGSGPQHF
NA	13	TRBV9	NA	TRBJ2-1	TGTGCCAGCAGCGTAGGGGGGGATAGTGAGCAGTTCTTC	CASSVGGDSEQFF
NA	16	TRBV6-4	NA	TRBJ1-3	TGTGCCAGCAGTGACTCAACGTTCCCAACGGCGGAATTTCCCCATTTT	CASSDSTFPTAEFPHF
NA	15	TRBV13	NA	TRBJ1-2	TGTGCCAGCAGCTTATTATCAGGAGGTAACTATGGCTACACCTTC	CASSLLSGGNYGYTF
NA	14	TRBV7-9	NA	TRBJ2-7	TGTGCCAGCAGCTTTCCCGGGGAGACCTACGAGCAGTACTTC	CASSFPGETYEQYF
NA	15	TRBV21-1	few	TRBJ1-1	TGTGCCAGCAGCAATTTACAGGGAGTAGACACTGAAGCTTTCTTT	CASSNLQGVDTEAFF
TRBD2	15	TRBV9	NA	TRBJ2-5	TGTGCCAGCAGCGTAGTTCCTAGCGGGGCGGAGACCCAGTACTTC	CASSVVPSGAETQYF
TRBD1	17	TRBV4-1	NA	TRBJ1-5	TGCGCCAGCAGCCAAGCTTACTCGGACAGGGAGGGTCAGCCCCAGCATTTT	CASSQAYSDREGQPQHF
NA	17	TRBV4-2	few	TRBJ2-6	TGTGCCAGCAGCCAAGAAAGGACACCCTCTGGGGCCAACGTCCTGACTTTC	CASSQERTPSGANVLTF
NA	15	TRBV4-3	NA	TRBJ1-1	TGCGCCAGCAGCCAAGATAGGACACTCCTCACTGAAGCTTTCTTT	CASSQDRTLLTEAFF
TRBD2	16	TRBV4-1	medium-sized	TRBJ2-7	TGCGCCAGCAGCCCGACGGGGACTAGCGGCTCCTACGAGCAGTACTTC	CASSPTGTSGSYEQYF
NA	17	TRBV4-3	NA	TRBJ2-7	TGCGCCAGCAGCCAAGATAGGGGGAGCCTTTCGGCCTTCGAGCAGTACTTC	CASSQDRGSLSAFEQYF
NA	13	TRBV27	NA	TRBJ1-1	TGTGCCAGCAGTTCCGGGGTGGGCACTGAAGCTTTCTTT	CASSSGVGTEAFF